The 20 T cell receptor beta chains in this list originate from one sample, sequenced in a study of technical replicates of blood from several donors (dated by TCRdb to 2015 to 2018). The protocol used for the library was the immunoSEQ multiplex PCR assay. Held by TCRdb, this immuneACCESS table contains in-frame sequences only and omits some clones. Under half of the omission traces to an unresolved V gene where checked; the cause of the rest is unknown. The sample includes more than 90,000 clones, with nearly 97% observed a single time. Over 0.25% of the sample lies in the top ten. The sample consisted of T cells isolated from PBMCs. The receptors were gathered from a human donor in good health.

V is TRBV5-6 and J is TRBJ1-1; 9 nucleotides agree with TRBD1. Per germline, CDR1 SGHDT and CDR2 YYEEEE. This CDR3 contains 16 residues. The trim removed 4 bases at V and 4 bases at J, leaving 11 bases unmatched. CDR3 sequence: CASSPRDRVRSTEAFF. Here the CDR3 DNA reads TGTGCCAGCAGCCCAAGGGACAGGGTGAGAAGCACTGAAGCTTTCTTT.

The chain carries TRBV29-1 and TRBJ2-2; D remains unclear. V shed 3 bases and J shed 6 bases, with 8 bases lying between them. The CDR3 has 12 residues. Per germline, CDR1 SQVTM and CDR2 ANQGSEA. The chain's CDR3 is CSVESQAGELFF. For the CDR3, the DNA is TGCAGCGTTGAGAGTCAGGCCGGGGAGCTGTTTTTT.

The chain couples TRBV11-3 to TRBJ1-1; the D is unclear. Between the trimmed V and J ends, which lost 5 bases and 2 bases, there was a span of 9 bases. There are 13 residues in the CDR3. CDR1 and CDR2 (germline): SGHNT, YENEEA. The chain's CDR3 is CASSVVLNTEAFF. CDR3 nucleotide sequence: TGTGCCAGCAGCGTTGTCCTCAACACTGAAGCTTTCTTT.

The chain couples TRBV5-1 to TRBJ1-4, with 8 bases that match TRBD1. Germline V gives CDR1 SGHRS, CDR2 YFSETQ. The CDR3 runs 15 residues. The V and J ends lost 4 bases and 7 bases, in that order; junction bases with no gene match: 9. The CDR3 loop is CASSQADREGEKLFF. CDR3 nucleotides: TGCGCCAGCAGCCAAGCGGACAGGGAAGGTGAAAAACTGTTTTTT.

The V call is TRBV7-9, the J call TRBJ1-1; TRBD1 aligns across 8 bases. The CDR3 sequence is 14 residues long. Trimming removed 6 bases from V and 7 bases from J; junction bases left unmatched: 10. Per germline, CDR1 SEHNR and CDR2 FQNEAQ (reference sequence). The CDR3 is CASSFRGPGGEAFF. CDR3 sequence (DNA): TGTGCCAGCAGTTTCAGGGGGCCCGGAGGTGAAGCTTTCTTT.

This chain connects TRBV27 to TRBJ2-7, with D possibly being TRBD2 (5 bases). V lost 5 bases, J lost 3 bases, and 23 bases lay in between. CDR3 length: 17 amino acids. Germline-derived CDR1 and CDR2 are MNHEY and SMNVEV (reference sequence). Here the CDR3 reads CASSHWTLTPTHYEQYF. DNA of the CDR3: TGTGCCAGCAGTCATTGGACTCTGACACCTACCCACTACGAGCAGTACTTC.

The chain couples TRBV27 to TRBJ1-4; 9 bases are shared with TRBD1. The germline V gene encodes CDR1 MNHEY and CDR2 SMNVEV (reference sequence). V dropped 6 bases and J dropped 7; count of bases not matched to a gene: 3. The CDR3 spans 13 residues. As DNA, the CDR3 is TGTGCCAGCAGCACAGGGGGCAGTGAAAAACTGTTTTTT. Translation: CASSTGGSEKLFF. The complete variable domain, with remaining parts taken from reference TRBV27 and TRBJ1-4, reads EAQVTQNPRYLITVTGKKLTVTCSQNMNHEYMSWYRQDPGLGLRQIYYSMNVEVTDKGDVPEGYKVSRKEKRNFPLILESPSPNQTSLYFCASSTGGSEKLFFGSGTQLSVL.

V gene TRBV6-5 combines with J gene TRBJ2-7; D uncertain. CDR3 size: 14 residues. The germline V gene has CDR1 MNHEY and CDR2 SVGAGI. Trimming stripped 4 bases from V and 0 bases from J, with 10 bases between. The DNA of the CDR3 is TGTGCCAGCAGTTCGACATTAAACTCCTACGAGCAGTACTTC. As protein: CASSSTLNSYEQYF.

The chain employs TRBV7-3 and TRBJ1-2, with D tentatively TRBD1 (5 bases). The V end lost 5 bases, the J end lost 2 bases, and 9 bases lay between the germline ends. Germline lookup yields CDR1 SGHTA and CDR2 FQGTGA. The CDR3 extends over 13 amino acids. In DNA form, the CDR3 reads TGTGCCAGCAGCCCCGACAGAAACTATGGCTACACCTTC. Protein product: CASSPDRNYGYTF.

The rearrangement joins TRBV6-1 to TRBJ2-1; 10 bases are shared with TRBD2. V gave up 3 bases and J gave up 10 bases; unmatched junction bases: 6. Germline CDR1 is MNHNS and CDR2 is SASEGT. The CDR3 totals 14 residues. CDR3 sequence: CASSEQRGGREQFF. In DNA form, the CDR3 reads TGTGCCAGCAGTGAGCAGCGGGGGGGCCGCGAGCAGTTCTTC.

The chain couples TRBV7-9 to TRBJ1-2; D may be TRBD1 (6 bases). The ends were cut back, 10 bases at V and 8 bases at J, with 17 bases in the middle. The CDR3 spans 12 residues. Germline values: CDR1 SEHNR, CDR2 FQNEAQ (reference sequence). CDR3 coding DNA: TGTGCCACCTCCGGCACAGGGCGCGGCTACACCTTC. As protein: CATSGTGRGYTF.

V gene TRBV14 combines with J gene TRBJ2-7; 7 bases match TRBD1. The CDR3 totals 14 residues. J was trimmed by 3 bases and V by 2 bases; bases with no gene match: 4. Per germline, CDR1 SGHDN and CDR2 FVKESK. CDR3 DNA sequence: TGTGCCAGCAGCCAATGGGACAGATACTACGAGCAGTACTTC. It translates to CASSQWDRYYEQYF.

The rearrangement joins TRBV7-9 to TRBJ2-1; 7 bases align to TRBD1. Trimming cost V 4 bases and J 7 bases; bases outside gene matches: 7. The CDR3 has 14 residues. Germline V gene lookup returns CDR1 SEHNR and CDR2 FQNEAQ (reference sequence). The CDR3 DNA sequence: TGTGCCAGCAGCTCCACGACAGGGCGGAATGAGCAGTTCTTC. Protein: CASSSTTGRNEQFF.

The rearrangement joins TRBV5-1 to TRBJ2-1; D is possibly TRBD2 (6 bases). The V gene's germline CDR1 is SGHRS and CDR2 YFSETQ. CDR3 length: 16 amino acids. Between the trimmed V and J ends, which lost 0 bases and 4 bases, there was a span of 14 bases. CDR3 residues: CASSLGGTGAYNEQFF. CDR3 nucleotides: TGCGCCAGCAGCTTGGGGGGGACGGGAGCATACAATGAGCAGTTCTTC.

The chain uses TRBV6-1 and TRBJ1-1; TRBD1 matches at 9 bases. CDR3 length equals 14 residues. With 7 bases clipped from V and 1 base from J, the junction kept 4 bases outside the gene matches. Germline CDR1 and CDR2: MNHNS and SASEGT. The CDR3 sequence is CASNRGQGNTEAFF. CDR3 nucleotides: TGTGCCAGCAACAGGGGGCAGGGGAACACTGAAGCTTTCTTT.

V usage is TRBV15 and J usage is TRBJ1-4; possible D gene TRBD1, 5 bases. Germline V gene lookup returns CDR1 LNHNV and CDR2 YYDKDF (reference sequence). The V and J ends lost 3 bases and 4 bases respectively, with 12 bases between them. This CDR3 comprises 15 residues. CDR3 DNA: TGTGCCACCAGCAGCTTTAGGGGATATAATGAAAAACTGTTTTTT. The encoded protein is CATSSFRGYNEKLFF.

V usage is TRBV19 and J usage is TRBJ2-7, with a possible D match to TRBD1 (5 bases). Trimming stripped 10 bases from V and 2 bases from J, with 15 bases between. The germline V gene encodes CDR1 LNHDA and CDR2 SQIVND (reference sequence). The CDR3 spans 13 residues. For the CDR3, the DNA is TGTGCCATCCTGGACACGAACACCTACGAGCAGTACTTC. This codes for CAILDTNTYEQYF.

The chain joins TRBV5-8 to TRBJ1-2, with D perhaps TRBD1 (6 bases). This CDR3 contains 16 residues. The V end was cut by 2 bases, the J end by 6 bases, with 20 bases between. Germline assignment: CDR1 SGHTS and CDR2 YDEGEE. The CDR3 coding sequence is TGTGCCAGCAGCTTAGACTACAGGGTCCATGTAGATGGCTACACCTTC. It codes for CASSLDYRVHVDGYTF. Full variable domain (missing parts from reference TRBV5-8 and TRBJ1-2): EAGVTQSPTHLIKTRGQQATLRCSPISGHTSVYWYQQALGLGLQFLLWYDEGEERNRGNFPPRFSGRQFPNYSSELNVNALELEDSALYLCASSLDYRVHVDGYTFGSGTRLTVV.

The rearrangement links TRBV7-9 to TRBJ2-7; 8 nucleotides line up with TRBD2. The germline CDR1 and CDR2 sequences are SEHNR and FQNEAQ (reference sequence). The ends lost 8 bases at V and 3 bases at J; junction bases unmatched: 6. The length of the CDR3 is 13 residues. CDR3 sequence reads: CASSVAGYYEQYF. CDR3 bases: TGTGCCAGCTCGGTAGCGGGATACTACGAGCAGTACTTC.

The chain couples TRBV5-6 to TRBJ1-5, with 7 positions matching TRBD1. Germline trimming cut 4 bases from V and 0 bases from J; bases unmatched to any gene: 4. CDR1 is SGHDT, CDR2 YYEEEE, per germline. The CDR3 is made up of 15 amino acids. The DNA for the CDR3 is TGTGCCAGCAGCAGGGACAGCTATAGCAATCAGCCCCAGCATTTT. Translated, it gives CASSRDSYSNQPQHF.